A selection of T cell receptor beta chains follows, all from one sample in a study of blood T cell repertoires in COVID-19. TCRdb keeps only in-frame clones here, not all; method: immunoSEQ multiplex PCR. The sample consists of 250,000 to 350,000 clones, about 86% of them appearing once. The sequenced sample consisted of peripheral blood. The receptors derive from a woman under 40 who had recovered from COVID-19. Each CDR3 is given with its conserved first and last residue. The D gene is left open where the match is weak. The size entry is marked missing in some rows and otherwise reads once, few, many or a size class.

d_call: .
j_call: TRBJ2-3
v_call: TRBV10-3
clone_size: .
cdr3_nt: TGTGCCATCAGTGAGTCGTTAGGGGGAGATACGCAGTATTTT
cdr3_aa: CAISESLGGDTQYF

d_call: .
j_call: TRBJ1-3
v_call: TRBV2
clone_size: .
cdr3_nt: TGTGCCAGCAGAGTCGACTTGTCCCTCGGAAACACCATATATTTT
cdr3_aa: CASRVDLSLGNTIYF

d_call: .
j_call: TRBJ2-4
v_call: TRBV7-8
clone_size: .
cdr3_nt: TGTGCCAGCAGCTTAGCGGGGCAGGCAAACATTCAGTACTTC
cdr3_aa: CASSLAGQANIQYF

d_call: TRBD2
j_call: TRBJ2-5
v_call: TRBV7-8
clone_size: .
cdr3_nt: TGTGCCAGCAGCTTTCCGCGGGGGGGCCGCCAAGAGACCCAGTACTTC
cdr3_aa: CASSFPRGGRQETQYF

d_call: TRBD2
j_call: TRBJ2-4
v_call: TRBV7-2
clone_size: .
cdr3_nt: TGTGCCAGCAGCCCATCGGGGGGTATCGGCAAAAACATTCAGTACTTC
cdr3_aa: CASSPSGGIGKNIQYF

d_call: .
j_call: TRBJ1-2
v_call: TRBV3-1/TRBV3-2
clone_size: .
cdr3_nt: TGTGCCAGCAGCCCAATTGGGGCGGCAGGCCACTATGGCTACACCTTC
cdr3_aa: CASSPIGAAGHYGYTF

d_call: .
j_call: TRBJ2-1
v_call: TRBV30
clone_size: .
cdr3_nt: TGTGCCTGGAGTGCCGGACTGTACAATGAGCAGTTCTTC
cdr3_aa: CAWSAGLYNEQFF

d_call: .
j_call: TRBJ2-2
v_call: TRBV6-1
clone_size: .
cdr3_nt: TGTGCCAGCAGTGAGCTACCCGGGGAGCTGTTTTTT
cdr3_aa: CASSELPGELFF

d_call: TRBD2
j_call: TRBJ2-4
v_call: TRBV12-3/TRBV12-4
clone_size: .
cdr3_nt: TGTGCCAGCATCGGGCCCACGGGAGGCATTCAGTACTTC
cdr3_aa: CASIGPTGGIQYF

d_call: .
j_call: TRBJ2-3
v_call: TRBV19
clone_size: .
cdr3_nt: TGTGCCAGTAGCCATTCCACAGGGCCGGGCCCAGATACGCAGTATTTT
cdr3_aa: CASSHSTGPGPDTQYF

d_call: TRBD1
j_call: TRBJ1-2
v_call: TRBV5-1
clone_size: .
cdr3_nt: TGCGCCAGCAGCGCCGACAGGGGTGAGGGTGGCTACACCTTC
cdr3_aa: CASSADRGEGGYTF

d_call: TRBD2
j_call: TRBJ2-5
v_call: TRBV14
clone_size: .
cdr3_nt: TGTGCCAGCAGCCAAGATTATACGGGGGGGGAGACCCAGTACTTC
cdr3_aa: CASSQDYTGGETQYF

d_call: .
j_call: TRBJ2-4
v_call: TRBV7-9
clone_size: once
cdr3_nt: TGTGCCAGCACTCACGGGGGACGAAATCTAGCCAAAAACATTCAGTACTTC
cdr3_aa: CASTHGGRNLAKNIQYF

d_call: TRBD1
j_call: TRBJ2-2
v_call: TRBV19
clone_size: .
cdr3_nt: TGTGCCAGTAGGCGGGACAGGGTAGAGGCGGTCACCGGGGAGCTGTTTTTT
cdr3_aa: CASRRDRVEAVTGELFF

d_call: .
j_call: TRBJ2-3
v_call: TRBV19
clone_size: .
cdr3_nt: TGTGCCAGTAGTATTCGGGGCGGGGATTCGAGCACAGATACGCAGTATTTT
cdr3_aa: CASSIRGGDSSTDTQYF